This T cell receptor beta chain was captured by sequencing in a study of regulatory and conventional T cells in RAG deficiency. Germline V gives CDR1 MNHEY, CDR2 SMNVEV (reference sequence). The CDR3 runs 15 residues. J was trimmed by 4 bases and V by 6 bases; bases with no gene match: 11. This clone was found once. No antigen is known for it. Study-level findings and limits: Shannon entropy fell and Simpson indices rose in RAG-deficient patients. Shorter CDR3s in all patient subsets; >85% Treg-Tconv overlap in Omenn.

The sorted conventional CD4+ T cells were CD25-low and CD127-high, with genomic DNA sequenced. Generated by immunoSEQ multiplex PCR, the TCRdb table keeps only in-frame clones and is missing some. Among about 34,000 clones, about 76% were seen once, and the ten largest hold 3.4%. The same data also contributed to another study, on regulatory T cells. That study reports: Amplification used 52 TRBV primers and 13 TRBJ primers. Regulatory T cells showed the strongest V-J pair restriction and V/J gene skewing among patient repertoires.

This receptor was identified in a human donor in good health. The chain uses TRBV27 and TRBJ1-2; 7 bases match TRBD1. Sequenced material: CD4+ effector T cells sorted from blood. The CDR3 reads CASSPDREYSYGYTF. CDR3 nucleotide sequence: TGTGCCAGCAGCCCTGACAGGGAATATAGCTATGGCTACACCTTC.